One and the same sample provided the 22 T cell receptor beta chains below, sequenced in a study of T-cell memory formation after mild COVID-19. MiXCR was run by TCRdb on the 5' RACE reads, yielding one entry per CDR3 protein. The table records 270,000 or so distinct CDR3 sequences, approximately 16% of them present only once. Sequencing was carried out using PBMCs or a T cell subset sorted from them (not recorded which). The receptors derive from a young man who had mild COVID-19 (a few samples of this study predate the infection). Cell type and time point are not known.

This clonotype was counted a few times. The chain carries TRBV9 and TRBJ2-4, with D tentatively TRBD1 (6 bases). The CDR3 covers 15 residues. Germline loops: CDR1 SGDLS, CDR2 YYNGEE. Trimming cost V 1 base and J 8 bases, with 16 bases left between them. CDR3 DNA sequence: TGTGCCAGCAGCGTAACAGGGTGGCCTCTGGACATTCAGTACTTC. Translated: CASSVTGWPLDIQYF.

The V call is TRBV4-3, the J call TRBJ1-4, with no clear D. This CDR3 comprises 15 residues. V dropped 1 base and J dropped 4 bases, with 10 bases sitting between them. CDR1 is LGHNA and CDR2 is YSLEER in the germline V gene. The CDR3 protein is CASSQVLPINEKLFF. The CDR3 region has the DNA TGCGCCAGCAGCCAAGTCCTGCCAATTAATGAAAAACTGTTTTTT.

There are many counts of this clonotype. V usage is TRBV3-1 and J usage is TRBJ2-1, with 10 nucleotides matching TRBD2. CDR1 is LGHDT, CDR2 YNNKEL, per germline (reference sequence). Trimming cost V 7 bases and J 4 bases; bases outside gene matches: 10. CDR3 length: 16 residues. DNA of the CDR3: TGTGCCAGCACCCTCACTCCGGGACTAGCGTACAATGAGCAGTTCTTC. Translated, it gives CASTLTPGLAYNEQFF.

This clonotype has more than one count but fewer than ten. The chain couples TRBV7-9 to TRBJ2-2; TRBD1 matches at 9 bases. The trim removed 5 bases at V and 4 bases at J, leaving 5 bases unmatched. Germline CDR1 reads SEHNR; CDR2 reads FQNEAQ (reference sequence). This CDR3 has 15 residues. For the CDR3, the DNA is TGTGCCAGCAGCCCTGGGACAGGGACCACCGGGGAGCTGTTTTTT. Its translation is CASSPGTGTTGELFF.

This clonotype has a handful of counts. The V call is TRBV5-1, the J call TRBJ2-5; D may be TRBD1 or TRBD2 (5 bases each). Per the germline V gene, CDR1 is SGHRS and CDR2 is YFSETQ. V lost 0 bases, J lost 0 bases, and 9 bases lay in between. This CDR3 has 15 residues. CDR3 nucleotide sequence: TGCGCCAGCAGCTTGGTAGGGACGAACCAAGAGACCCAGTACTTC. Its protein product is CASSLVGTNQETQYF.

The rearrangement joins TRBV6-5 to TRBJ1-6; no definite D call. V dropped 5 bases and J dropped 9 bases, with 11 bases sitting between them. Germline V gene data show CDR1 as MNHEY and CDR2 as SVGAGI. This CDR3 is built from 13 residues. The chain's CDR3 is CASSPGRISPLHF. The DNA for the CDR3 is TGTGCCAGCAGTCCAGGCCGGATTTCACCCCTCCACTTT.

The CDR3, as DNA: TGCAGTGCTAGAGGAACTAGCACAGATACGCAGTATTTT. This translates into CSARGTSTDTQYF. The V gene is TRBV20-1, the J gene TRBJ2-3; D ambiguous. The V gene lost 1 base and the J gene lost 0 bases, with 5 bases spanning the gap. CDR1 is DFQATT, CDR2 SNEGSKA, per germline (reference sequence). This CDR3 spans 13 amino acids.

This clonotype was observed a few times. The chain carries TRBV20-1 and TRBJ1-2, with TRBD1 matching over 7 bases. In germline, CDR1 is DFQATT, CDR2 SNEGSKA (reference sequence). The CDR3 sequence is 15 residues long. V trimming: 6 bases; J trimming: 0 bases; junction bases outside the gene matches: 10. The CDR3: CSASNGQGANYGYTF. The CDR3 bases are TGCAGTGCCTCAAATGGGCAGGGGGCTAACTATGGCTACACCTTC.

The table lists this clonotype with a few counts. This chain uses TRBV20-1 with TRBJ1-2; the match to TRBD1 covers 8 bases. CDR1 and CDR2 (germline): DFQATT, SNEGSKA (reference sequence). V was clipped by 4 bases and J by 2 bases; unmatched bases: 3. CDR3 length: 13 residues. The CDR3 spells CSAMTGANYGYTF. CDR3 nucleotides: TGCAGTGCTATGACAGGGGCCAACTATGGCTACACCTTC.

This chain links TRBV2 with TRBJ2-7; no firm D call. Germline V gene data show CDR1 as SNHLY and CDR2 as FYNNEI. The CDR3 has 11 amino acids. Trimming left V 6 bases short and J 6 bases short, with 9 bases between. In nucleotides, the CDR3 is TGTGCCAGCAGGGCGGTTCGCGAGCAGTACGTC. Translating gives CASRAVREQYV.

This clonotype showed up just a few times. DNA of the CDR3: TGTGCCATCAGATCCGGACAGGGCAACTATGGCTACACCTTC. This gives the protein CAIRSGQGNYGYTF. The V call is TRBV10-3, the J call TRBJ1-2; 8 nucleotides align to TRBD1. In germline, CDR1 is ENHRY, CDR2 SYGVKD. V trimming: 6 bases; J trimming: 2 bases; junction bases outside the gene matches: 5. This CDR3 contains 14 residues.

This CDR3 is CASSYLNYGGNEQFF. The CDR3 nucleotides are TGTGCCAGCAGTTACCTCAATTACGGGGGGAATGAGCAGTTCTTC. The rearrangement joins TRBV6-5 to TRBJ2-1; 7 bases match TRBD2. Germline CDR1 and CDR2: MNHEY and SVGAGI. With V trimmed by 2 bases and J by 7 bases, 8 bases remained unmatched. This CDR3 contains 15 residues.

The chain couples TRBV6-1 to TRBJ2-1; 13 nucleotides line up with TRBD2. Trimming removed 5 bases from V and 6 bases from J; junction bases left unmatched: 4. The CDR3 is 15 amino acids. From germline, CDR1 is MNHNS and CDR2 SASEGT. The CDR3 is CASSSGTSGTNEQFF. Here the CDR3 DNA reads TGTGCCAGCAGTAGCGGGACTAGCGGGACCAATGAGCAGTTCTTC.

This clonotype was observed a few times. The chain has TRBV12-3 or TRBV12-4 and TRBJ2-3; perhaps TRBD2 as D (7 bases). The CDR3 length is 16 residues. Trimming took off 8 bases at V and 5 bases at J, with 23 bases between the two ends. The CDR3 here is CASCWVTGGQGDTQYF. CDR3 in DNA: TGTGCCAGCTGCTGGGTTACGGGGGGCCAGGGAGATACGCAGTATTTT.

This clonotype was seen a few times. The V and J genes are TRBV5-5 and TRBJ1-1; no definite D call. The CDR3 loop spans 12 amino acids. The germline gives CDR1 SGHKS, CDR2 YYEKEE (reference sequence). V was trimmed by 9 bases and J by 5 bases, leaving 14 bases between them. CDR3 loop: CATTIGGTEAFF. The DNA for the CDR3 is TGTGCCACCACAATCGGAGGGACTGAAGCTTTCTTT.

The chain joins TRBV18 to TRBJ1-5, with D possibly matching TRBD1 (6 bases). Germline lookup yields CDR1 KGHSH and CDR2 LQKENI. Trimming cost V 10 bases and J 2 bases, with 21 bases left between them. The CDR3 loop spans 16 amino acids. CDR3 sequence: CAIPALGGRGNQPQHF. In nucleotides, the CDR3 is TGTGCCATCCCGGCTTTGGGGGGCCGGGGCAATCAGCCCCAGCATTTT.

The J gene is TRBJ2-1, the V gene TRBV11-3; the D is unclear. The CDR3 loop spans 13 amino acids. Trimming shortened V by 1 base and J by 9 bases, and 10 bases separated the two germline ends. Germline V gene sequence: CDR1 SGHNT, CDR2 YENEEA. CDR3 region: CASSLVSVGEQFF. CDR3 DNA: TGTGCCAGCAGCTTAGTATCGGTGGGTGAGCAGTTCTTC.

This clonotype turned up a few times. This chain joins TRBV3-1 and TRBJ1-1; D is perhaps TRBD1 (5 bases). Deletions cut 0 bases from V and 3 bases from J, with 8 bases between. CDR3 length equals 14 residues. In germline, CDR1 is LGHDT, CDR2 YNNKEL (reference sequence). CDR3 loop: CASSQEGVYTEAFF. CDR3 DNA: TGTGCCAGCAGCCAAGAAGGGGTTTACACTGAAGCTTTCTTT.

This clonotype was counted ten times or more. The genes are TRBV7-2 and TRBJ2-3; 8 nucleotides agree with TRBD2. The CDR3 length is 16 residues. V lost 2 bases and J lost 2; bases outside the gene matches: 6. The germline V gene encodes CDR1 SGHTA and CDR2 FQGNSA. The DNA of the CDR3 is TGTGCCAGCAGCTTAATGTCCGGGGGGGACACAGATACGCAGTATTTT. Its protein is CASSLMSGGDTDTQYF.

This clonotype was counted a few times. The chain joins TRBV21-1 to TRBJ2-3; the table's D gene call, TRBD2, was not cross checked with the DNA. TRBV21-1 is noted as a pseudogene. This CDR3 contains 16 residues. CDR3 nucleotide sequence: TGTGCCAGCAGCAATCGCCGGCTAGTGCTTACAGATACGCAGTATTTT. Translated: CASSNRRLVLTDTQYF.

The rearrangement uses TRBV7-2 and TRBJ1-5, with 9 bases fitting TRBD1. The germline V gene encodes CDR1 SGHTA and CDR2 FQGNSA. V lost 0 bases, J lost 7 bases, and 1 base stayed unmatched. This CDR3 contains 14 residues. The CDR3 spells CASSLADRGQPQHF. DNA for the CDR3: TGTGCCAGCAGCTTAGCGGACAGGGGCCAGCCCCAGCATTTT.

The chain uses TRBV11-2 and TRBJ1-5; 10 positions agree with TRBD1. CDR1 SGHAT and CDR2 FQNNGV come from the germline V gene. Trimming at V came to 4 bases and at J to 5 bases, leaving 8 bases not matched to a gene. The CDR3 sequence is 16 residues long. CDR3 residues: CASSSWTGGDDQPQHF. Here the CDR3 DNA reads TGTGCCAGCAGCTCATGGACAGGGGGGGACGATCAGCCCCAGCATTTT.